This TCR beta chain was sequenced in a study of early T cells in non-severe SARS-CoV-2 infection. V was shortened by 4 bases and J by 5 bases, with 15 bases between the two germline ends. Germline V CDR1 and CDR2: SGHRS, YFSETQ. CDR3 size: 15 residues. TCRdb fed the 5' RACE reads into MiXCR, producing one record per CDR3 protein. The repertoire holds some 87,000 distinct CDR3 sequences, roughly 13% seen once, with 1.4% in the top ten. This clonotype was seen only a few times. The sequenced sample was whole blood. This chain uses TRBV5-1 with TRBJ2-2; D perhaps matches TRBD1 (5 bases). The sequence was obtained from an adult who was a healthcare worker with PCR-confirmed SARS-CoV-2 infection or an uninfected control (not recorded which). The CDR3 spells CASSVMVSGTGELFF. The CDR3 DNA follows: TGCGCCAGCAGCGTAATGGTATCAGGGACCGGGGAGCTGTTTTTT.